This section outlines one T cell receptor beta chain sequence together with its context. This entry is derived from a study of cytomegalovirus exposure and HLA in healthy donors. PCR involved 60 Vbeta and 13 Jbeta primers. Sequencing used immunoSEQ multiplex PCR; TCRdb keeps in-frame clones, though not all of them. The table has fewer than 95,000 clones, approximately 80% seen once. The CDR3 has 14 residues. Germline V gene data show CDR1 as SGHRS and CDR2 as YFSETQ. The V end lost 2 bases, the J end lost 5 bases, and 13 bases lay between the germline ends. The chain uses TRBV5-1 and TRBJ1-2, with D perhaps matching TRBD1 (5 bases). The sample was PBMCs. This receptor was obtained from a man between 18 and 29 years old in good health and CMV-seronegative. CDR3 sequence: CASSLDSFLYGYTF. Here the CDR3 DNA reads TGCGCCAGCAGCTTAGACAGTTTCTTATATGGCTACACCTTC.